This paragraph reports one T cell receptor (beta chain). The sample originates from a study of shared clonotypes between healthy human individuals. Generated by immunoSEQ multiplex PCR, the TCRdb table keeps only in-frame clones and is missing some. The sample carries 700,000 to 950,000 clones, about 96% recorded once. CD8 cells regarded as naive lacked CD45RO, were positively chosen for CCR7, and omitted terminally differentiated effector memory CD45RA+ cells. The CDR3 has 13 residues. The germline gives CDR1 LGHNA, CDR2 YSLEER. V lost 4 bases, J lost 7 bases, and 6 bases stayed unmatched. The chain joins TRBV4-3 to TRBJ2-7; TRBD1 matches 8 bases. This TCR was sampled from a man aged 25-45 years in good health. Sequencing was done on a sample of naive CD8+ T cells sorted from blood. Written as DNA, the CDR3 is TGCGCCAGCAGCCCGACAGGGGTGGGGGAGCAGTACTTC. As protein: CASSPTGVGEQYF.